This entry features one TCR beta chain sequence. Its target is not known. The CDR3 length is 16 residues. The germline V gene has CDR1 MNHNY and CDR2 SVGAGI (reference sequence). The data were taken from a study of T cells expressing NK-cell markers. After re-calling the 5' RACE reads, TCRdb lists one entry per CDR3 protein, DNA absent. The sample's table shows about 460,000 distinct CDR3 sequences. Regarding the study as a whole: One observes that, in a handful of donors, these clonotypes were also the leading ones within the CD3+CD56-NKG2C+ fraction. About 1.0-8% of CD8+ T cells in about six donors belonged to dominant NKG2C+ clonotypes.

The TCR comes from a woman in her forties or fifties in good health. The chain combines TRBV6-6 with TRBJ2-3. Input material: blood T cells: a sorted CD56 or NKG2C T cell subset, CD4+ or CD8+ T cells, or bulk PBMC T cells (not recorded which). CDR3 residues: CASSLLTFTSTDTQYF.